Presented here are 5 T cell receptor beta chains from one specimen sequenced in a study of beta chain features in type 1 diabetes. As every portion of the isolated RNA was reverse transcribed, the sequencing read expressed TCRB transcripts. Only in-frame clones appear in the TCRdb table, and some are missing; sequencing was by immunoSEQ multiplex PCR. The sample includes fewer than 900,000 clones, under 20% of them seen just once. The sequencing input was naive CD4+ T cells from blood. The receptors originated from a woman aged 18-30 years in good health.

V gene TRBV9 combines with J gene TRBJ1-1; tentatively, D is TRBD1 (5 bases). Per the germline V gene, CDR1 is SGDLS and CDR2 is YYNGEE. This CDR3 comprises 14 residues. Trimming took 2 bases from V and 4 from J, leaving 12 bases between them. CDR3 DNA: TGTGCCAGCAGCGTCGGGGGTACCGCCACTGAAGCTTTCTTT. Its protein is CASSVGGTATEAFF.

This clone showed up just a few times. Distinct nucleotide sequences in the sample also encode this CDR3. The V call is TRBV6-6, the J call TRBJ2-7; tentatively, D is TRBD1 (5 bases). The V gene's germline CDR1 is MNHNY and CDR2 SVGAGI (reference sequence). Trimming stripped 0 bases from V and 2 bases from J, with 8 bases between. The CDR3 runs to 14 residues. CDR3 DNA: TGTGCCAGCAGTTACTCTAGGGGCACCTACGAGCAGTACTTC. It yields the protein CASSYSRGTYEQYF.

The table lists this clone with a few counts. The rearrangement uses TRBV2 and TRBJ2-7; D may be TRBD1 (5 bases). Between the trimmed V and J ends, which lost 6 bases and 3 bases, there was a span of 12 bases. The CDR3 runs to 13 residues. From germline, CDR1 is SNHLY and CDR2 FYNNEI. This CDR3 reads CASSIGRDYEQYF. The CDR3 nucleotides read TGTGCCAGCAGCATTGGCAGGGACTACGAGCAGTACTTC.

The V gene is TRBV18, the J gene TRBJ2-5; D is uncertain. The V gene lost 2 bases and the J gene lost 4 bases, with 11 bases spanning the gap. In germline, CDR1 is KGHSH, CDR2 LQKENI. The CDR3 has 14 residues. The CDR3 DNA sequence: TGTGCCAGCTCACCATTCGGGTCTGGAGAGACCCAGTACTTC. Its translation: CASSPFGSGETQYF.

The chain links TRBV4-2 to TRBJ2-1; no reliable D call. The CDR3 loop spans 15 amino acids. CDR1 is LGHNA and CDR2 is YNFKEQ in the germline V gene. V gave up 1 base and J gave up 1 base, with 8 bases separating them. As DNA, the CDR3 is TGTGCCAGCAGCCAAGGTGCAGCGTCCTACAATGAGCAGTTCTTC. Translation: CASSQGAASYNEQFF.